This is a list of T cell receptor beta chains from one sample in a study of early T cells in non-severe SARS-CoV-2 infection. In TCRdb, the 5' RACE reads were re-called with MiXCR into one record per CDR3 protein. The table includes roughly 45,000 distinct CDR3 sequences, about 4.2% detected once. Sequenced: whole blood. These receptors were collected from an adult who was a healthcare worker with PCR-confirmed SARS-CoV-2 infection or an uninfected control (not recorded which). Both conserved end residues are part of each CDR3. Each record gives: clone size, D gene, V gene, J gene, CDR3 protein, CDR3 DNA. The D gene is left open where the match is weak. A clone size is listed for some rows: how often the clone was seen (once, few, many), or a class if it is expanded.

clone_size: many
d_call: -
v_call: TRBV5-4
j_call: TRBJ2-3
cdr3_aa: CASSWGSSSTDTQYF
cdr3_nt: TGTGCCAGCAGCTGGGGCAGCTCAAGCACAGATACGCAGTATTTT

clone_size: many
d_call: TRBD1
v_call: TRBV14
j_call: TRBJ2-5
cdr3_aa: CASSLGTAYQETQYF
cdr3_nt: TGTGCCAGCAGCCTAGGGACAGCCTACCAAGAGACCCAGTACTTC

clone_size: few
d_call: -
v_call: TRBV3-1
j_call: TRBJ2-4
cdr3_aa: CASSQGLTTIQYF
cdr3_nt: TGTGCCAGCAGCCAAGGGCTAACAACCATTCAGTACTTC

clone_size: many
d_call: -
v_call: TRBV27
j_call: TRBJ2-5
cdr3_aa: CASSSQGRGETQYF
cdr3_nt: TGTGCCAGCAGTTCCCAGGGGAGAGGAGAGACCCAGTACTTC

clone_size: many
d_call: TRBD1
v_call: TRBV6-5
j_call: TRBJ2-2
cdr3_aa: CASRKYYSQGRHTGELFF
cdr3_nt: TGTGCCAGCAGGAAGTACTATTCACAGGGGCGACACACCGGGGAGCTGTTTTTT

clone_size: many
d_call: TRBD2
v_call: TRBV7-2
j_call: TRBJ2-1
cdr3_aa: CASSWIGTSQFNEQFF
cdr3_nt: TGTGCCAGCAGCTGGATAGGGACTAGCCAGTTCAATGAGCAGTTCTTC

clone_size: many
d_call: -
v_call: TRBV18
j_call: TRBJ1-6
cdr3_aa: CASSLTGSSNSPLHF
cdr3_nt: TGTGCCAGCTCACTTACGGGATCGAGTAATTCACCCCTCCACTTT

clone_size: many
d_call: TRBD1
v_call: TRBV20-1
j_call: TRBJ1-2
cdr3_aa: CSARSGQGARGYGYTF
cdr3_nt: TGCAGTGCTAGATCAGGACAGGGGGCGCGCGGCTATGGCTACACCTTC

clone_size: many
d_call: TRBD1
v_call: TRBV20-1
j_call: TRBJ1-2
cdr3_aa: CSAPTGTEYGYTF
cdr3_nt: TGCAGTGCACCAACCGGGACAGAGTATGGCTACACCTTC

clone_size: many
d_call: -
v_call: TRBV5-1
j_call: TRBJ2-3
cdr3_aa: CASSYGADYPNRDTQYF
cdr3_nt: TGCGCCAGCAGCTACGGGGCGGACTACCCCAATCGGGATACGCAGTATTTT

clone_size: many
d_call: TRBD1
v_call: TRBV2
j_call: TRBJ2-2
cdr3_aa: CASSDIGGFSGELFF
cdr3_nt: TGTGCCAGCAGTGATATAGGGGGCTTTTCCGGGGAGCTGTTTTTT

clone_size: few
d_call: TRBD2
v_call: TRBV7-2
j_call: TRBJ2-5
cdr3_aa: CASSYRGGETQYF
cdr3_nt: TGTGCCAGCAGCTACCGGGGGGGAGAGACCCAGTACTTC

clone_size: many
d_call: -
v_call: TRBV20-1
j_call: TRBJ2-3
cdr3_aa: CSALIARSTDTQYF
cdr3_nt: TGCAGTGCCCTCATCGCGCGGAGCACAGATACGCAGTATTTT

clone_size: many
d_call: TRBD2
v_call: TRBV11-2
j_call: TRBJ2-3
cdr3_aa: CASSPQGGAGGITDTQYF
cdr3_nt: TGTGCCAGCAGCCCCCAGGGGGGTGCGGGGGGGATAACAGATACGCAGTATTTT

clone_size: -
d_call: -
v_call: TRBV11-1
j_call: TRBJ2-2
cdr3_aa: CASSLALAIPNTGELFF
cdr3_nt: TGTGCCAGCAGCTTAGCCCTGGCAATCCCGAACACCGGGGAGCTGTTTTTT

clone_size: many
d_call: TRBD1
v_call: TRBV7-2
j_call: TRBJ1-2
cdr3_aa: CASSPGGTGPTNYGYTF
cdr3_nt: TGTGCCAGCAGCCCAGGCGGGACAGGGCCTACTAACTATGGCTACACCTTC

clone_size: many
d_call: -
v_call: TRBV4-3
j_call: TRBJ1-6
cdr3_aa: CASSQTDNSPLHF
cdr3_nt: TGCGCCAGCAGCCAAACGGATAATTCACCCCTCCACTTT

clone_size: many
d_call: TRBD2
v_call: TRBV6-5
j_call: TRBJ2-7
cdr3_aa: CASSYSVPSGDYEQYF
cdr3_nt: TGTGCCAGCAGTTACTCAGTGCCTAGCGGGGACTACGAGCAGTACTTC

clone_size: many
d_call: TRBD1
v_call: TRBV12-3/TRBV12-4
j_call: TRBJ1-5
cdr3_aa: CASSPTGGNQPQHF
cdr3_nt: TGTGCCAGCAGCCCGACAGGGGGCAATCAGCCCCAGCATTTT

clone_size: many
d_call: -
v_call: TRBV27
j_call: TRBJ2-2
cdr3_aa: CASRGYTGELFF
cdr3_nt: TGTGCCAGCAGGGGATACACCGGGGAGCTGTTTTTT

clone_size: many
d_call: -
v_call: TRBV3-1
j_call: TRBJ1-2
cdr3_aa: CASSQVNRPHDGYTF
cdr3_nt: TGTGCCAGCAGCCAAGTAAATCGTCCGCATGATGGCTACACCTTC

clone_size: many
d_call: TRBD2
v_call: TRBV7-8
j_call: TRBJ2-5
cdr3_aa: CASSNRLAEIQETQYF
cdr3_nt: TGTGCCAGCAGCAATAGACTAGCGGAAATACAAGAGACCCAGTACTTC

clone_size: many
d_call: -
v_call: TRBV7-2
j_call: TRBJ2-2
cdr3_aa: CASSLTAARPLF
cdr3_nt: TGTGCCAGCAGCTTAACCGCTGCCCGGCCCCTTTTT

clone_size: medium-sized
d_call: -
v_call: TRBV7-9
j_call: TRBJ1-1
cdr3_aa: CASSLDMNTEAFF
cdr3_nt: TGTGCCAGCAGCTTAGATATGAACACTGAAGCTTTCTTT

clone_size: many
d_call: -
v_call: TRBV9
j_call: TRBJ2-6
cdr3_aa: CASSVRGSGANVLTF
cdr3_nt: TGTGCCAGCAGCGTAAGGGGCTCTGGGGCCAACGTCCTGACTTTC

clone_size: many
d_call: TRBD2
v_call: TRBV6-2/TRBV6-3
j_call: TRBJ2-7
cdr3_aa: CASRGTSVSEQYF
cdr3_nt: TGTGCCAGCAGAGGGACTAGCGTAAGCGAGCAGTACTTC

clone_size: many
d_call: -
v_call: TRBV15
j_call: TRBJ1-1
cdr3_aa: CATSRVGVEAFF
cdr3_nt: TGTGCCACCAGCAGAGTTGGGGTTGAAGCTTTCTTT

clone_size: -
d_call: TRBD2
v_call: TRBV9
j_call: TRBJ2-7
cdr3_aa: CASSVSPSGIHEQYF
cdr3_nt: TGTGCCAGCAGCGTATCACCTAGCGGGATCCACGAGCAGTACTTC

clone_size: many
d_call: TRBD1
v_call: TRBV4-3
j_call: TRBJ2-1
cdr3_aa: CASSQILTGTGDNEQFF
cdr3_nt: TGCGCCAGCAGCCAAATTTTGACCGGGACAGGTGACAATGAGCAGTTCTTC

clone_size: many
d_call: -
v_call: TRBV7-9
j_call: TRBJ1-1
cdr3_aa: CASSRQGFPEAFF
cdr3_nt: TGTGCCAGCAGCCGGCAGGGTTTCCCTGAAGCTTTCTTT

clone_size: -
d_call: -
v_call: TRBV28
j_call: TRBJ1-1
cdr3_aa: CASSSPGQAFF
cdr3_nt: TGTGCCAGCAGTTCCCCCGGTCAAGCTTTCTTT

clone_size: many
d_call: TRBD2
v_call: TRBV20-1
j_call: TRBJ2-3
cdr3_aa: CSARDGLAGEDTQYF
cdr3_nt: TGCAGTGCTAGAGATGGACTAGCGGGAGAGGATACGCAGTATTTT